This T cell receptor beta chain was profiled in a study of T cells in Graves' hyperthyroidism and ophthalmopathy. Study background: Peripheral blood collection took place at initial diagnosis, before any treatment. General study findings and limits: Most thyroid clonotypes that were expanded above 0.001 also turned up in blood.

As concerns this clonotype: Its matching antigen is unknown.

There were TCR beta CDR3 regions amplified from RNA transcripts. HTBI primers were used for first-round RT-PCR of the TCR CDR3. TCRdb re-called the multiplex PCR reads through MiXCR, storing one row per CDR3 protein. The sample carries some 400,000 distinct CDR3 sequences, 13% recorded once. The V gene lost 3 bases and the J gene lost 2 bases, with 13 bases spanning the gap. The CDR3 spans 15 residues. The germline CDR1 and CDR2 sequences are LNHDA and SQIVND (reference sequence). Patients aged 18 to 65 with hyperthyroidism were newly diagnosed, with duration under 2 months. PBMCs were derived from 10 ml fresh peripheral blood.

This sequence was found in a young man with Graves' hyperthyroidism that later progressed to Graves' ophthalmopathy. The rearrangement joins TRBV19 to TRBJ2-5; the D gene is possibly TRBD2 (6 bases). The source material was blood. The DNA for the CDR3 is TGTGCCAGTAGTATCGGGAGTCTGCTTCAAGAGACCCAGTACTTC. Translation: CASSIGSLLQETQYF.